Listed here are 5 T cell receptor beta chains from one sample, sequenced in a study of shared clonotypes between healthy human individuals. Measured with immunoSEQ multiplex PCR; TCRdb has only the in-frame clones, and not every one. This repertoire shows around 990,000 clones, approximately 75% found once; its top ten account for approximately 0.95%. The sequencing sample was made of memory CD4+ T cells from PBMCs. Subset in this sample: CD45RA-negative fraction. The source is a young man in good health. Some clones in this sample may be carry-over from other donors' samples.

The table lists this clone with a count of one. The chain links TRBV30 to TRBJ2-1; D uncertain. Germline values: CDR1 GTSNPN, CDR2 SVGIG (reference sequence). V lost 3 bases to trimming and J lost 4 bases, with 7 bases between them. CDR3 size: 12 residues. The CDR3 DNA reads TGTGCCTGGAGCTCGACTTACAATGAGCAGTTCTTC. This translates into CAWSSTYNEQFF.

This clone was counted only a few times. The V gene is TRBV14, the J gene TRBJ2-1, with 8 bases fitting TRBD2. CDR3 length equals 17 residues. Germline CDR1 SGHDN, CDR2 FVKESK. V was pared by 0 bases and J by 4 bases, with 8 bases of the junction left unmatched. This CDR3 reads CASSQEPSSGSYNEQFF. The CDR3 DNA follows: TGTGCCAGCAGCCAAGAGCCTTCTAGCGGGTCGTACAATGAGCAGTTCTTC.

The chain links TRBV5-1 to TRBJ2-1; D is unclear. The CDR3 consists of 13 residues. Germline CDR1 reads SGHRS; CDR2 reads YFSETQ. The V and J ends lost 3 bases and 6 bases respectively, with 10 bases between them. This chain's CDR3 is CASSSAKGNEQFF. CDR3 DNA sequence: TGCGCCAGCAGCTCCGCAAAGGGCAATGAGCAGTTCTTC.

The chain recombines TRBV29-1 with TRBJ2-2; D not resolved. From germline, CDR1 is SQVTM and CDR2 ANQGSEA. The CDR3 contains 12 residues. V gave up 4 bases and J gave up 5 bases, with 8 bases separating them. CDR3 sequence (DNA): TGCAGCGTTGGACGCGGAACCGGGGAGCTGTTTTTT. Protein product: CSVGRGTGELFF.

There are many counts of this clone. The V and J genes are TRBV30 and TRBJ1-2, with TRBD1 matching over 8 bases. V was clipped by 7 bases and J by 2 bases; unmatched bases: 6. Per germline, CDR1 GTSNPN and CDR2 SVGIG (reference sequence). This CDR3 region has 13 residues. The chain's CDR3 is CASTPGGNYGYTF. The CDR3 DNA follows: TGTGCCTCAACCCCAGGGGGCAACTATGGCTACACCTTC.